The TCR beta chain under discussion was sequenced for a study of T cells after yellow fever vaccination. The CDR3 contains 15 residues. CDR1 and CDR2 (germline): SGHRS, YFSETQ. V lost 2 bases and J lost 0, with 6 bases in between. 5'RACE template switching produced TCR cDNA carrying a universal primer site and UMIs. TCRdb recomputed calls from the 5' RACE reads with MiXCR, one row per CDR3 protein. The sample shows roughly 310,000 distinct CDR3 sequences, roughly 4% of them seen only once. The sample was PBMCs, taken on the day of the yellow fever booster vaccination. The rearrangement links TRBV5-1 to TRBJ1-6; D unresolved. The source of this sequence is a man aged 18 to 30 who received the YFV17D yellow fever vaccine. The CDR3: CASSLSASYNSPLHF. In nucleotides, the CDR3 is TGCGCCAGCAGCTTATCGGCCTCCTATAATTCACCCCTCCACTTT. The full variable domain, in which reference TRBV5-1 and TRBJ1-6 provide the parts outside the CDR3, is KAGVTQTPRYLIKTRGQQVTLSCSPISGHRSVSWYQQTPGQGLQFLFEYFSETQRNKGNFPGRFSGRQFSNSRSEMNVSTLELGDSALYLCASSLSASYNSPLHFGNGTRLTVT.